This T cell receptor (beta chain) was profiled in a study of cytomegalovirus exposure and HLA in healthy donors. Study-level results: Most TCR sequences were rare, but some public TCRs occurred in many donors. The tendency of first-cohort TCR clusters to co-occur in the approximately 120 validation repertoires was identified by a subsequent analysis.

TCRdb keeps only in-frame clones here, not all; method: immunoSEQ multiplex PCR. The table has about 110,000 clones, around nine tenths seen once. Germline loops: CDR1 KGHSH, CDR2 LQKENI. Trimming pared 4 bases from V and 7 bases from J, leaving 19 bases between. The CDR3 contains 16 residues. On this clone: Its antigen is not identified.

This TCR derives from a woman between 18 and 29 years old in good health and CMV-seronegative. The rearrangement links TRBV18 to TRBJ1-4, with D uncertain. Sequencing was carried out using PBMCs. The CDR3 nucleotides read TGTGCCAGCTCACTGACGACAAGCGGGTTAGGTGAAAAACTGTTTTTT. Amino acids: CASSLTTSGLGEKLFF.